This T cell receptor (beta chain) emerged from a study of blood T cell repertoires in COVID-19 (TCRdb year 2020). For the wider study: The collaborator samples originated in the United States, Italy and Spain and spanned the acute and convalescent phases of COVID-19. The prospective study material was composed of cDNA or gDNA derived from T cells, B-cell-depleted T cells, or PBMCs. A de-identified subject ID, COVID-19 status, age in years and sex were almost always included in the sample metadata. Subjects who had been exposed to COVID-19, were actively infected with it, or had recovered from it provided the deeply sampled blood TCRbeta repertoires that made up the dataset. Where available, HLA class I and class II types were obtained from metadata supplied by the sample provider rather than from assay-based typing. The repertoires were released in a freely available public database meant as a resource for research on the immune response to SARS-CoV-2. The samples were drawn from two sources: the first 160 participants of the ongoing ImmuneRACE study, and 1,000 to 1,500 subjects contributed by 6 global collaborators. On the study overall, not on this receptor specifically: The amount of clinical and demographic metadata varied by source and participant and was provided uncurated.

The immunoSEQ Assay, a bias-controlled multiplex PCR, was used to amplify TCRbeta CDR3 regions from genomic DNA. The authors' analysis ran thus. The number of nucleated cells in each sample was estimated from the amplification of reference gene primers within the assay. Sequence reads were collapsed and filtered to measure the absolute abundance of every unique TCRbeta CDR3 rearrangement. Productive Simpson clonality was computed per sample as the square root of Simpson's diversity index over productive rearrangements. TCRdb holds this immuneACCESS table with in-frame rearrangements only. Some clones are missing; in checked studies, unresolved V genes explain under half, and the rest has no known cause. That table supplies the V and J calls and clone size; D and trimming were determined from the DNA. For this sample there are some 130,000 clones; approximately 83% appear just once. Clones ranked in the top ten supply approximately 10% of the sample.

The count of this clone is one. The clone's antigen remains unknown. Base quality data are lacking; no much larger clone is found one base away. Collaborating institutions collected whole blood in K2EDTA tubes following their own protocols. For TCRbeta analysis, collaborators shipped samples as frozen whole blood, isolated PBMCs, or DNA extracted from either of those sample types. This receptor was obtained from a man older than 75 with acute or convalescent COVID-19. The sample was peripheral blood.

The nucleotide sequence reads as follows: TGTGCCAGCAGCTTGACCAGCGGGAGCTACGAGCAGTACTTC. Its protein is CASSLTSGSYEQYF. The rearranged chain carries TRBV7-8 and TRBJ2-7; 8 bases in the junction line up with TRBD2. Taken from the germline V gene, the CDR1 and CDR2 loops are SGHVS and FQNEAQ. From cysteine to phenylalanine, the CDR3 is 14 amino acids long. CDR3 DNA only is kept here, 42 bases in frame from base 1. The germline V end is reduced by 3 bases and the J end by 3 bases; junction bases left unmatched: 4.